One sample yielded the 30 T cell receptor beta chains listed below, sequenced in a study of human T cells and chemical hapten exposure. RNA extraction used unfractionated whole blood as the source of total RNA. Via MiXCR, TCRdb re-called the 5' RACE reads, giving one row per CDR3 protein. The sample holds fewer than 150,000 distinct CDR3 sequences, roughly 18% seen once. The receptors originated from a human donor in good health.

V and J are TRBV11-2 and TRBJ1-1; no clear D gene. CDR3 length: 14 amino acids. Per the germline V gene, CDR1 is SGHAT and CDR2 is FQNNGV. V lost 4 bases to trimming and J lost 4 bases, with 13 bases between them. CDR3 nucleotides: TGTGCCAGCAGCTCCGTACGAAATACCACTGAAGCTTTCTTT. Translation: CASSSVRNTTEAFF. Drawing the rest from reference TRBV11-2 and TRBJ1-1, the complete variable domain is EAGVAQSPRYKIIEKRQSVAFWCNPISGHATLYWYQQILGQGPKLLIQFQNNGVVDDSQLPKDRFSAERLKGVDSTLKIQPAKLEDSAVYLCASSSVRNTTEAFFGQGTRLTVV.

The CDR3 is CASSFTGTGETGELFF. The CDR3, as DNA: TGTGCCAGCAGCTTTACCGGGACAGGTGAAACCGGGGAGCTGTTTTTT. The chain joins TRBV7-3 to TRBJ2-2; 8 bases fit TRBD1. Per germline, CDR1 SGHTA and CDR2 FQGTGA. Unmatched junction bases numbered 8, after V lost 3 bases and J lost 5 bases. The CDR3 extends over 16 amino acids.

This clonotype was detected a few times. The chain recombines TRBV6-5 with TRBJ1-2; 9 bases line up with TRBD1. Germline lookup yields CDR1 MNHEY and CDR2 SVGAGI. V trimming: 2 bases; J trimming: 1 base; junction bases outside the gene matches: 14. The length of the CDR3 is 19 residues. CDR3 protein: CASSYGSRDRAPRNYGYTF. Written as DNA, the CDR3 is TGTGCCAGCAGTTACGGCAGCCGGGACAGGGCCCCCCGTAACTATGGCTACACCTTC.

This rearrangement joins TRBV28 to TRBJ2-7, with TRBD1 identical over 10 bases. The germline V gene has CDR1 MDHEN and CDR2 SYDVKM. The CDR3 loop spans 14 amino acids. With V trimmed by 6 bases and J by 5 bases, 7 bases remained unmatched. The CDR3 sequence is CASSSPGTGDEQYF. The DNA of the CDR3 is TGTGCCAGCAGCAGTCCCGGGACAGGGGACGAGCAGTACTTC.

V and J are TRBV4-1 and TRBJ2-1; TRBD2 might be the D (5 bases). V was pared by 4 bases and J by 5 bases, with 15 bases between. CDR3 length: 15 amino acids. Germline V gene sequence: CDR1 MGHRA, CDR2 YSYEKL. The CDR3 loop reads CASSLQSGPNNEQFF. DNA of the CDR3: TGCGCCAGCAGCCTACAGAGCGGACCGAACAATGAGCAGTTCTTC.

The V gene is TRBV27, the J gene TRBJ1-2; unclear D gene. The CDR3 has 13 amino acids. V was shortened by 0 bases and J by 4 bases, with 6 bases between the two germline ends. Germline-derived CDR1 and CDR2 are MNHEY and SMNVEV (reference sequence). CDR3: CASSLSLGYGYTF. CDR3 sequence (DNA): TGTGCCAGCAGTTTATCTCTTGGCTATGGCTACACCTTC.

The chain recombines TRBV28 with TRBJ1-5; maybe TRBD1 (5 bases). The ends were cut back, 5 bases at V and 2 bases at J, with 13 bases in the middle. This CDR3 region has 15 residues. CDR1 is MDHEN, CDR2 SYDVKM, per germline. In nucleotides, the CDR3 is TGTGCCAGCAGTATAGGGGTTCATGGCAATCAGCCCCAGCATTTT. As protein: CASSIGVHGNQPQHF. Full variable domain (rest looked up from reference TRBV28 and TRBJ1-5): DVKVTQSSRYLVKRTGEKVFLECVQDMDHENMFWYRQDPGLGLRLIYFSYDVKMKEKGDIPEGYSVSREKKERFSLILESASTNQTSMYLCASSIGVHGNQPQHFGDGTRLSIL.

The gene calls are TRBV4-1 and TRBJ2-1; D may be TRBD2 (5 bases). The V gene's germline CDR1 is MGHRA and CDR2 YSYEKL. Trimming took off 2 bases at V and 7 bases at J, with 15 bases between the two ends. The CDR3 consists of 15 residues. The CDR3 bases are TGCGCCAGCAGCCAACAGACTACTATTGGAAATGAGCAGTTCTTC. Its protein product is CASSQQTTIGNEQFF.

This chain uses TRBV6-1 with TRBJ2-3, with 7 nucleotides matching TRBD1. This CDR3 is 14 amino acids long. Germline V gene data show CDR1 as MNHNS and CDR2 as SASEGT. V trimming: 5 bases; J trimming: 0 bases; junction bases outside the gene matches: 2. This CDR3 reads CASSRDRSTDTQYF. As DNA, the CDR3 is TGTGCCAGCAGTAGGGACAGAAGCACAGATACGCAGTATTTT.

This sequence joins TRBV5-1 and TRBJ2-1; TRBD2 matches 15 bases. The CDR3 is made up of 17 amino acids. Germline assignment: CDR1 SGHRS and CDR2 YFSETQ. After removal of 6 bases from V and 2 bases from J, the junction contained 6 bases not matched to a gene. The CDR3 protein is CASTYGLAGGPYNEQFF. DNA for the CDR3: TGCGCCAGCACCTATGGACTAGCGGGAGGGCCCTACAATGAGCAGTTCTTC.

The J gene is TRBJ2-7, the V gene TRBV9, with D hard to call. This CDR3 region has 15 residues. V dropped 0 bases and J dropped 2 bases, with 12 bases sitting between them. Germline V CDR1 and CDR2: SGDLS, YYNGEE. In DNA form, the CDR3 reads TGTGCCAGCAGCGTAGGTGAGTCGCGCACCTACGAGCAGTACTTC. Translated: CASSVGESRTYEQYF.

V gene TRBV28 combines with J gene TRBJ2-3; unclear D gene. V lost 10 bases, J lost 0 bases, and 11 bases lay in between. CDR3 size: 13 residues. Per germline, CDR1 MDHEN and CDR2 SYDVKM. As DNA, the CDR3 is TGTGCCATCGGAGCCTTCAGCACAGATACGCAGTATTTT. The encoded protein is CAIGAFSTDTQYF.

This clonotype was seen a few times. The CDR3 DNA follows: TGTGCCAGCAGTTACCCCGCCGTGGCCCAGTACTTC. This sequence encodes CASSYPAVAQYF. The rearrangement links TRBV6-2 or TRBV6-3 to TRBJ2-5; D unresolved. CDR3 size: 12 residues. The germline V gene encodes CDR1 MNHEY and CDR2 SVGEGT. Trimming shortened V by 2 bases and J by 9 bases, and 10 bases separated the two germline ends.

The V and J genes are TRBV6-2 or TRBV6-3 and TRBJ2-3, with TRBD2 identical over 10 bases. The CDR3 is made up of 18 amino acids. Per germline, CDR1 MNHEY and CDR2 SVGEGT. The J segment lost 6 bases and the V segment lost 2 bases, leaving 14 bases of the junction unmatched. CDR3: CASSYPRLSGRASDTQYF. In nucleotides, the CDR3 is TGTGCCAGCAGTTACCCTCGGTTGAGCGGGAGGGCCTCGGATACGCAGTATTTT.

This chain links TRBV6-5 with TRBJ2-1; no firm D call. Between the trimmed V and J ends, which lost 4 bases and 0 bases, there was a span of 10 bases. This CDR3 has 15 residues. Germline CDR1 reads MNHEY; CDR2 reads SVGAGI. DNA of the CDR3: TGTGCCAGCAGTTCGTGGACGACCTCCTACAATGAGCAGTTCTTC. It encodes CASSSWTTSYNEQFF.

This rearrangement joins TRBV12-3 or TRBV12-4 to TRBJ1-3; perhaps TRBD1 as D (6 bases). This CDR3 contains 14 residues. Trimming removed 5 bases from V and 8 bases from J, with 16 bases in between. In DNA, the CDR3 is TGTGCCAGCAGTCCACAGGGTGCATTACACACCATATATTTT. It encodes CASSPQGALHTIYF.

CDR3 coding DNA: TGTGCCAGTAACAAGGGGCGGTACGAGCAGTACTTC. Its protein product is CASNKGRYEQYF. The V gene is TRBV11-2, the J gene TRBJ2-7; tentative D call: TRBD1 (5 bases). This CDR3 comprises 12 residues. V gave up 9 bases and J gave up 4 bases, with 13 bases separating them. From germline, CDR1 is SGHAT and CDR2 FQNNGV.

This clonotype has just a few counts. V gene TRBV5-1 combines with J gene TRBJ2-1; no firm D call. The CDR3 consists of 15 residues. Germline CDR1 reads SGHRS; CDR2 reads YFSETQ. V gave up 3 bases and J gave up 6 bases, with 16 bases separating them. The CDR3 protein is CASSYSNRARNEQFF. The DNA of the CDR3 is TGCGCCAGCAGCTATAGTAATAGGGCTCGCAATGAGCAGTTCTTC.

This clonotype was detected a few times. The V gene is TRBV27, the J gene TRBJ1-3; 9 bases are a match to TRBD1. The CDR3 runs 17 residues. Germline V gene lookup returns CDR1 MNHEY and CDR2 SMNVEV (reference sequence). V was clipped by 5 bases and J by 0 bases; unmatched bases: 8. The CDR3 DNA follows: TGTGCCAGCAGTCCCGGGACAGGGACTTTCTCTGGAAACACCATATATTTT. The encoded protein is CASSPGTGTFSGNTIYF.

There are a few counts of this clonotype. Written as DNA, the CDR3 is TGCAGTGCTAGGAGCAGGGAATATGAAAAACTGTTTTTT. It codes for CSARSREYEKLFF. The chain recombines TRBV20-1 with TRBJ1-4; D is possibly TRBD1 (5 bases). The CDR3 consists of 13 residues. V shed 3 bases and J shed 6 bases, with 11 bases lying between them. Per germline, CDR1 DFQATT and CDR2 SNEGSKA (reference sequence).

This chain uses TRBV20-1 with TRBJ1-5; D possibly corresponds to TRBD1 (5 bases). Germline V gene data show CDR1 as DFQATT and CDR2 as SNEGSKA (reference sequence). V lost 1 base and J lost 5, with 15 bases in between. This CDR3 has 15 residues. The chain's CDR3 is CSARAGFTGYQPQHF. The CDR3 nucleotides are TGCAGTGCTAGAGCAGGATTTACAGGCTATCAGCCCCAGCATTTT.

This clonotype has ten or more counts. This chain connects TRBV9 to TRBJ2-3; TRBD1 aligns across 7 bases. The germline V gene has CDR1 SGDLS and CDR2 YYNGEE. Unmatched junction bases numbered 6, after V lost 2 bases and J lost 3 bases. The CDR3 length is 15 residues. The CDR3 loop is CASSVETGKTDTQYF. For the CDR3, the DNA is TGTGCCAGCAGCGTCGAGACAGGGAAGACAGATACGCAGTATTTT.

The CDR3 region has the DNA TGCGCCAGCAGCCAAGCAAGACTCAATGAGCAGTTCTTC. As protein: CASSQARLNEQFF. The V call is TRBV4-1, the J call TRBJ2-1; D remains unclear. The ends were cut back, 1 base at V and 6 bases at J, with 7 bases in the middle. The CDR3 has 13 amino acids. The V gene's germline CDR1 is MGHRA and CDR2 YSYEKL.

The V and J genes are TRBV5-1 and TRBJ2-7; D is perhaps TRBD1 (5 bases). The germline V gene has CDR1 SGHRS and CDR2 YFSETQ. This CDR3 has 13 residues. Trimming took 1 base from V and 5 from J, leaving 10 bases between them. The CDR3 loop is CASSLQGIDEQYF. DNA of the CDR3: TGCGCCAGCAGCTTGCAGGGTATCGACGAGCAGTACTTC.

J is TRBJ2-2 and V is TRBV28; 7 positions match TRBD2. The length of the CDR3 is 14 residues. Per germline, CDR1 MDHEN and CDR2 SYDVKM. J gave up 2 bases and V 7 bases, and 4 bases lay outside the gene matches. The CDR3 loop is CASISAGNTGELFF. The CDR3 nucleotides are TGTGCCAGCATTTCAGCGGGAAACACCGGGGAGCTGTTTTTT.

The CDR3: CASSFTRNYGYTF. CDR3 bases: TGTGCCAGCAGCTTCACCCGGAACTATGGCTACACCTTC. The chain has TRBV11-1 and TRBJ1-2; D unresolved. CDR3 length: 13 amino acids. Germline V gene sequence: CDR1 SGHAT, CDR2 FQDESV (reference sequence). The V gene lost 3 bases and the J gene lost 2 bases, with 7 bases spanning the gap.

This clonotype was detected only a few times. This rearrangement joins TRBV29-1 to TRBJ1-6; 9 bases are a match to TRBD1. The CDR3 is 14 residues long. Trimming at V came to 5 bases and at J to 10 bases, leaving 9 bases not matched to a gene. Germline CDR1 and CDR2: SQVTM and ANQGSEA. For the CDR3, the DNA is TGCAGCGTTAGGCTCGGGGACAGGGCGTCACCCCTCCACTTT. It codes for CSVRLGDRASPLHF.

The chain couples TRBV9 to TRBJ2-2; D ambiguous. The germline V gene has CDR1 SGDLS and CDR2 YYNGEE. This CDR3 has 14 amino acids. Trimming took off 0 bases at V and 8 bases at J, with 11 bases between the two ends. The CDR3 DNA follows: TGTGCCAGCAGCGTAGTATCCAGCACTGGGGAGCTGTTTTTT. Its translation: CASSVVSSTGELFF.

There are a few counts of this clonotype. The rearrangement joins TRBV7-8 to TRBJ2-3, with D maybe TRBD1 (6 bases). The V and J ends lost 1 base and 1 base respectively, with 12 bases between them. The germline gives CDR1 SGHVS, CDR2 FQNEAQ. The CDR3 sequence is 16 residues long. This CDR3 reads CASSLETGIGTDTQYF. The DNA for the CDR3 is TGTGCCAGCAGCTTAGAAACAGGGATCGGCACAGATACGCAGTATTTT.

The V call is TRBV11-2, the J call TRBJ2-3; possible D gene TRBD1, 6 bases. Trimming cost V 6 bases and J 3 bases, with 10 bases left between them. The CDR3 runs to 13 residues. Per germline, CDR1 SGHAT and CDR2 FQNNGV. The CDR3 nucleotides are TGTGCCAGCAGTTCCGACAGGACAGATACGCAGTATTTT. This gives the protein CASSSDRTDTQYF.